This TCR beta chain was documented in a study of CD8 T cells in ankylosing spondylitis. Overall study results and limits: In peripheral blood, disease-linked CD8+ clones occurred at relatively low frequencies. Clones linked to disease were reported to show significant enrichment in matched ankylosing spondylitis synovial fluid. Past studies reported some motif variants in reactive arthritis synovial fluid and blood. What appeared characteristic of ankylosing spondylitis blood was a TCR beta motif of eight highly homologous variants.

CDR3 length: 17 residues. Trimming took 4 bases from V and 3 from J; bases not matched to a gene: 8. Using quantitative 5'-RACE with molecular barcodes, the authors made TCR beta libraries. TCRdb ran MiXCR on the 5' RACE reads and lists one entry per CDR3 protein. Of roughly 700,000 distinct CDR3 sequences in the sample, about 20% were seen once. Ten or more counts support this clonotype. Its antigen is not known. This TCR was sampled from a male donor with ankylosing spondylitis. Sequencing was carried out using blood, either unsorted or a sorted T cell fraction (not recorded which). The chain couples TRBV12-3 or TRBV12-4 to TRBJ2-1; 11 bases agree with TRBD2. In DNA, the CDR3 is TGTGCCAGCAGTTCCCCCCCCCTAGCGGGAGGCTACAATGAGCAGTTCTTC. Protein sequence: CASSSPPLAGGYNEQFF.